The next 13 T cell receptor beta chains were all read from a single sample in a study of technical replicates of blood from several donors. Only in-frame clones appear in the TCRdb table, and some are missing; sequencing was by immunoSEQ multiplex PCR. The data show tens of thousands of clones, roughly 94% seen once. Sequenced input: T cells isolated from PBMCs. Receptor source: a human donor in good health.

This sequence joins TRBV4-3 and TRBJ2-7; no clear D. V lost 0 bases to trimming and J lost 3 bases, with 6 bases between them. Per germline, CDR1 LGHNA and CDR2 YSLEER. The CDR3 loop spans 13 amino acids. CDR3 sequence reads: CASSQEAFYEQYF. CDR3 in DNA: TGCGCCAGCAGCCAAGAGGCCTTCTACGAGCAGTACTTC.

The CDR3: CASSLDRGALDTQYF. DNA of the CDR3: TGTGCCAGCAGTTTGGACAGGGGGGCCCTAGATACGCAGTATTTT. J is TRBJ2-3 and V is TRBV28; 10 bases map to TRBD1. The germline gives CDR1 MDHEN, CDR2 SYDVKM. With 3 bases clipped from V and 5 bases from J, the junction kept 5 bases outside the gene matches. The CDR3 covers 15 residues.

J is TRBJ1-1 and V is TRBV7-3, with D possibly TRBD1 on 6 matching bases. V lost 2 bases and J 4 bases, leaving 14 bases between the germline ends. Germline CDR1 and CDR2: SGHTA and FQGTGA. CDR3 length: 15 residues. The CDR3, as DNA: TGTGCCAGCAGCTTATCAACCCAGGGGTTCACTGAAGCTTTCTTT. This encodes CASSLSTQGFTEAFF.

The genes are TRBV25-1 and TRBJ1-1, with TRBD1 matching over 7 bases. The CDR3 loop spans 14 amino acids. Germline V gene data show CDR1 as MGHDK and CDR2 as SYGVNS. The trim removed 1 base at V and 11 bases at J, leaving 10 bases unmatched. CDR3: CASSESPSDREAFF. The DNA of the CDR3 is TGTGCCAGCAGTGAATCCCCCTCAGACAGGGAGGCTTTCTTT.

This rearrangement joins TRBV15 to TRBJ1-2, with 8 nucleotides matching TRBD1. Trimming at V came to 1 base and at J to 7 bases, leaving 5 bases not matched to a gene. This CDR3 spans 14 amino acids. The germline V gene encodes CDR1 LNHNV and CDR2 YYDKDF (reference sequence). CDR3 DNA sequence: TGTGCCACCAGCAGAGGCCAGGGGGCCATTGGCTACACCTTC. Amino acids: CATSRGQGAIGYTF. Supplemented by reference TRBV15 and TRBJ1-2, the full variable domain reads DAMVIQNPRYQVTQFGKPVTLSCSQTLNHNVMYWYQQKSSQAPKLLFHYYDKDFNNEADTPDNFQSRRPNTSFCFLDIRSPGLGDTAMYLCATSRGQGAIGYTFGSGTRLTVV.

V and J are TRBV7-9 and TRBJ2-7, with D perhaps matching TRBD1 (6 bases). V gave up 4 bases and J gave up 0 bases, with 7 bases separating them. The CDR3 contains 13 residues. Germline lookup yields CDR1 SEHNR and CDR2 FQNEAQ (reference sequence). The CDR3 loop reads CASSWDNSYEQYF. CDR3 sequence (DNA): TGTGCCAGCAGCTGGGACAACTCCTACGAGCAGTACTTC. Combining the CDR3 with reference TRBV7-9 and TRBJ2-7 gives the whole variable domain DTGVSQNPRHKITKRGQNVTFRCDPISEHNRLYWYRQTLGQGPEFLTYFQNEAQLEKSRLLSDRFSAERPKGSFSTLEIQRTEQGDSAMYLCASSWDNSYEQYFGPGTRLTVT.

The chain's CDR3 is CASSWTGGDGYTF. CDR3 coding DNA: TGTGCCAGCAGTTGGACAGGGGGGGATGGCTACACCTTC. The chain uses TRBV6-5 and TRBJ1-2, with TRBD1 matching 10 bases. This CDR3 contains 13 residues. Germline values: CDR1 MNHEY, CDR2 SVGAGI. Unmatched junction bases numbered 2, after V lost 4 bases and J lost 6 bases.

This clone was detected only a few times. This rearrangement joins TRBV7-9 to TRBJ1-1, with D uncertain. Trimming took off 5 bases at V and 4 bases at J, with 5 bases between the two ends. Per the germline V gene, CDR1 is SEHNR and CDR2 is FQNEAQ (reference sequence). This CDR3 region has 11 residues. The CDR3 loop is CASSAVTEAFF. Written as DNA, the CDR3 is TGTGCCAGCAGCGCGGTCACTGAAGCTTTCTTT.

The chain has TRBV4-1 and TRBJ2-3; D gene unclear. CDR3 size: 17 residues. Looked up from germline, CDR1 is MGHRA and CDR2 is YSYEKL. V was cut by 3 bases and J by 3 bases, with 19 bases left in between. The CDR3 DNA is TGCGCCAGCAGCCAGTTTTCCACCCAACCGGTAACAGATACGCAGTATTTT. As protein: CASSQFSTQPVTDTQYF.

The chain employs TRBV28 and TRBJ2-6; tentative D call: TRBD1 (5 bases). Germline assignment: CDR1 MDHEN and CDR2 SYDVKM. V dropped 6 bases and J dropped 2 bases, with 5 bases sitting between them. The CDR3 is 13 residues long. DNA of the CDR3: TGTGCCAGCAGAGGGGCTGGGGCCAACGTCCTGACTTTC. It translates to CASRGAGANVLTF. Supplemented by reference TRBV28 and TRBJ2-6, the full variable domain reads DVKVTQSSRYLVKRTGEKVFLECVQDMDHENMFWYRQDPGLGLRLIYFSYDVKMKEKGDIPEGYSVSREKKERFSLILESASTNQTSMYLCASRGAGANVLTFGAGSRLTVL.

This clone was seen just once. V and J are TRBV4-3 and TRBJ2-1, with D maybe TRBD2 (6 bases). The CDR3 has 16 amino acids. The V and J ends lost 2 bases and 4 bases respectively, with 15 bases between them. Germline V gene data show CDR1 as LGHNA and CDR2 as YSLEER. CDR3 DNA: TGCGCCAGCAGCCAAATGTTCGGGAGTTCGTACAATGAGCAGTTCTTC. Protein: CASSQMFGSSYNEQFF.

V is TRBV6-1 and J is TRBJ1-1, with 8 bases lining up with TRBD1. The germline V gene has CDR1 MNHNS and CDR2 SASEGT. J lost 3 bases, V lost 5 bases, and 5 bases had no gene match. CDR3 size: 14 residues. DNA of the CDR3: TGTGCCAGCAGTACTATACAGGGGGACACTGAAGCTTTCTTT. Translating it yields CASSTIQGDTEAFF.

V is TRBV7-9 and J is TRBJ2-7, with 8 bases matching TRBD1. With V trimmed by 4 bases and J by 3 bases, 5 bases remained unmatched. Looked up from germline, CDR1 is SEHNR and CDR2 is FQNEAQ (reference sequence). This CDR3 region has 14 residues. The CDR3 region is CASSSTGTGYEQYF. The CDR3 bases are TGTGCCAGCAGCTCCACCGGGACAGGCTACGAGCAGTACTTC.